This TCR beta chain was identified during a study of preoperative IRX-2 immunotherapy in early breast cancer. Sequencing was performed with immunoSEQ multiplex PCR; in TCRdb, only in-frame clones are kept and a portion is missing. The data show about 98,000 clones, just over 85% seen once. Treatment here: preoperative locoregional IRX-2 cytokine immunotherapy. This phase Ib study tested locoregional IRX-2 cytokine immunotherapy given before surgery. Per the germline V gene, CDR1 is LNHDA and CDR2 is SQIVND (reference sequence). Trimming took off 5 bases at V and 7 bases at J, with 12 bases between the two ends. The CDR3 is 13 amino acids.

This clonotype was obtained from a human donor with breast cancer. The chain employs TRBV19 and TRBJ2-1, with D possibly called TRBD1 or TRBD2 (5 bases each). Material: tumor tissue, obtained after IRX-2 immunotherapy. This CDR3 is CASSLSWGNEQFF. CDR3 in DNA: TGTGCCAGTAGTCTCAGTTGGGGGAATGAGCAGTTCTTC.